This passage covers 32 T cell receptor beta chains from one sample sequenced in a study of blood T cells in healthy people across ages. It was with a sample-barcoded 5' primer and a J-beta primer mix that a second PCR of about 7 to 12 cycles was run. TCRdb reanalysed the 5' RACE reads using MiXCR and keeps one entry per CDR3 protein. The sample lists 700,000 to 950,000 distinct CDR3 sequences; roughly 41% were seen once. Sequencing input: blood. The receptors were gathered from a woman aged 55 to 70 in good health.

Of note for this clonotype: This sequence may be a read error, since a much larger clone differs from it by one base. The chain uses TRBV7-8 and TRBJ2-6, with 7 bases fitting TRBD2. The germline gives CDR1 SGHVS, CDR2 FQNEAQ. The CDR3 runs to 18 residues. The trim removed 2 bases at V and 2 bases at J, leaving 9 bases unmatched. The DNA for the CDR3 is TGTGCCAGCAGCTTAATAGGACTAGATTTCCCTGGGGCCAACGTCCTGACTTTC. Protein: CASSLIGLDFPGANVLTF.

The chain recombines TRBV12-3 or TRBV12-4 with TRBJ2-1; D not resolved. The V and J ends lost 6 bases and 0 bases respectively, with 6 bases between them. This CDR3 has 13 amino acids. CDR3 amino acids: CASRRGSYNEQFF. The CDR3 nucleotides read TGTGCCAGCAGGCGAGGCTCCTACAATGAGCAGTTCTTC.

This rearrangement joins TRBV4-2 to TRBJ2-7; D is perhaps TRBD1 (5 bases). The CDR3 totals 16 residues. V was clipped by 0 bases and J by 2 bases, with 14 bases between them. The V gene's germline CDR1 is LGHNA and CDR2 YNFKEQ. CDR3 region: CASSQDLTRVAYEQYF. The CDR3 DNA reads TGTGCCAGCAGCCAAGATTTAACCAGGGTAGCCTACGAGCAGTACTTC.

V and J are TRBV11-3 and TRBJ2-3; the D is unclear. The length of the CDR3 is 14 residues. Trimming left V 0 bases short and J 6 bases short, with 10 bases between. CDR1 and CDR2 from the germline V gene are SGHNT and YENEEA. The CDR3, as DNA: TGTGCCAGCAGCTTAGACGGAACTGGGGATACGCAGTATTTT. Protein sequence: CASSLDGTGDTQYF. Combining the CDR3 with reference TRBV11-3 and TRBJ2-3 gives the whole variable domain EAGVVQSPRYKIIEKKQPVAFWCNPISGHNTLYWYLQNLGQGPELLIRYENEEAVDDSQLPKDRFSAERLKGVDSTLKIQPAELGDSAVYLCASSLDGTGDTQYFGPGTRLTVL.

This clonotype was seen more than once but under ten times. The chain uses TRBV7-2 and TRBJ2-5; D is ambiguous. The J call may be in error: the DNA end matches TRBJ2-7 better. The CDR3 is 14 residues long. The germline V gene has CDR1 SGHTA and CDR2 FQGNSA. CDR3 in amino acids: CASSVGSGPYEQYF. The CDR3 bases are TGTGCCAGCAGCGTAGGGTCAGGCCCCTACGAGCAGTACTTC.

This clonotype was recorded many times. This chain links TRBV7-2 with TRBJ2-1; 12 positions match TRBD2. In germline, CDR1 is SGHTA, CDR2 FQGNSA. This CDR3 has 17 amino acids. The trim removed 4 bases at V and 1 base at J, leaving 5 bases unmatched. The CDR3 DNA is TGTGCCAGCAGCTCCGGGGGGACTAGCGGGTCCTACAATGAGCAGTTCTTC. Translated, it gives CASSSGGTSGSYNEQFF.

This sequence joins TRBV3-1 and TRBJ2-3, with 9 bases lining up with TRBD2. The CDR3 sequence is 16 residues long. V lost 0 bases, J lost 13 bases, and 14 bases stayed unmatched. Germline V gives CDR1 LGHDT, CDR2 YNNKEL (reference sequence). CDR3 protein: CASSQEGRISGRQKYF. CDR3 bases: TGTGCCAGCAGCCAAGAAGGTCGGATTAGCGGGAGACAAAAGTATTTT.

As regards this clonotype: One junction end disagrees with the germline gene, perhaps due to a read error. The rearrangement uses TRBV12-3 or TRBV12-4 and TRBJ2-1, with 11 nucleotides matching TRBD2. This CDR3 contains 17 residues. The CDR3 nucleotides read TGTGCCGGCAGGCGTAGCGGGGGGGTCTCCTCCTACAATGAGCAGTTCTTC. It codes for CAGRRSGGVSSYNEQFF.

This clonotype was seen many times. The J gene is TRBJ2-5, the V gene TRBV29-1; unclear D gene. The end of the DNA fits TRBJ2-7 better, so the J call may be wrong. The CDR3 is 12 amino acids. CDR1 SQVTM and CDR2 ANQGSEA come from the germline V gene. The CDR3 here is CSVAVGKAEQYF. The CDR3 DNA sequence: TGCAGCGTTGCCGTGGGGAAGGCCGAGCAGTACTTC.

This clonotype was recorded many times. V gene TRBV7-9 combines with J gene TRBJ2-7; D gene uncertain. Germline CDR1 is SEHNR and CDR2 is FQNEAQ (reference sequence). V was clipped by 5 bases and J by 4 bases, with 21 bases between them. The CDR3 runs to 16 residues. The CDR3 sequence: CASSPSGLETSYEQYF. The CDR3 coding sequence is TGTGCCAGCAGCCCTTCCGGTCTAGAGACTTCTTACGAGCAGTACTTC.

V is TRBV5-1 and J is TRBJ2-3; D is unclear. This CDR3 comprises 16 residues. From germline, CDR1 is SGHRS and CDR2 YFSETQ. Trimming removed 3 bases at V and 5 bases at J, with 19 bases between. The CDR3 region has the DNA TGCGCCAGCAGCTGGGGTGGGTCTACCGATAGAGATACGCAGTATTTT. It yields the protein CASSWGGSTDRDTQYF.

As regards this clonotype: A much bigger clone sits one base away, suggesting this may be a read error. The V call is TRBV25-1, the J call TRBJ2-1; TRBD1 aligns across 11 bases. Per the germline V gene, CDR1 is MGHDK and CDR2 is SYGVNS. The CDR3 runs to 16 residues. After removal of 5 bases from V and 13 bases from J, the junction contained 16 bases not matched to a gene. In nucleotides, the CDR3 is TGTGCCAGCAGTAAACCGTATGGGACAGGGGGAGAGACCCAGTTCTTC. Translating it yields CASSKPYGTGGETQFF.

V and J are TRBV27 and TRBJ1-1, with D possibly being TRBD1 (5 bases). CDR1 and CDR2 from the germline V gene are MNHEY and SMNVEV (reference sequence). V was shortened by 5 bases and J by 4 bases, with 17 bases between the two germline ends. This CDR3 region has 15 residues. The CDR3 here is CASSPRRQRGTEAFF. CDR3 DNA: TGTGCCAGCAGTCCCCGGAGGCAAAGGGGCACTGAAGCTTTCTTT.

This chain uses TRBV25-1 with TRBJ1-2, with D tentatively TRBD1 (5 bases). V gave up 6 bases and J gave up 4 bases, with 18 bases separating them. The CDR3 spans 15 residues. The V gene's germline CDR1 is MGHDK and CDR2 SYGVNS. The chain's CDR3 is CASRGPAPGGYGYTF. Written as DNA, the CDR3 is TGTGCCAGCAGGGGGCCTGCCCCTGGTGGCTATGGCTACACCTTC.

The chain combines TRBV7-2 with TRBJ2-1; possibly TRBD2 for D (6 bases). The J call is uncertain, as TRBJ2-7 better fits the DNA end. The CDR3 covers 15 residues. CDR1 is SGHTA, CDR2 FQGNSA, per germline. The CDR3 reads CASSLAAGSYNEQYF. CDR3 DNA sequence: TGTGCCAGCAGCTTAGCGGCGGGGTCCTACAATGAGCAGTACTTC.

Comment on this clonotype: Since a much larger clone is just one base distant, this may be a read error. This chain joins TRBV11-2 and TRBJ2-1, with D possibly matching TRBD1 (5 bases). CDR1 SGHAT and CDR2 FQNNGV come from the germline V gene. The CDR3 length is 13 residues. Trimming pared 4 bases from V and 9 bases from J, leaving 13 bases between. In DNA form, the CDR3 reads TGTGCCAGCAGCTGTCAGGGCAGTGGTGAGCAGTTCTTC. Protein sequence: CASSCQGSGEQFF.

The genes are TRBV20-1 and TRBJ2-5, with a possible D match to TRBD2 (6 bases). This CDR3 is built from 11 residues. Germline V gene data show CDR1 as DFQATT and CDR2 as SNEGSKA (reference sequence). CDR3 nucleotides: TGCAGCGCTTTGGTCGGGAGTGAGCAGTACTTC. Amino acids: CSALVGSEQYF.

A few counts support this clonotype. This chain joins TRBV20-1 and TRBJ1-2; D is unclear. V lost 1 base and J lost 7, with 7 bases in between. Germline values: CDR1 DFQATT, CDR2 SNEGSKA (reference sequence). The CDR3 consists of 11 residues. CDR3 loop: CSARVSGGYTF. Here the CDR3 DNA reads TGCAGTGCTAGAGTAAGCGGTGGCTACACCTTC.

The rearrangement joins TRBV7-3 to TRBJ2-6, with D possibly TRBD1 on 6 matching bases. The CDR3 length is 16 residues. Germline CDR1 is SGHTA and CDR2 is FQGTGA. V was trimmed by 5 bases and J by 4 bases, leaving 15 bases between them. The CDR3 loop reads CASSGTPITGANVLTF. CDR3 nucleotides: TGTGCCAGCAGCGGGACACCAATAACCGGGGCCAACGTCCTGACTTTC.

The chain combines TRBV3-1 with TRBJ1-4, with 9 bases lining up with TRBD1. V lost 4 bases, J lost 4 bases, and 4 bases stayed unmatched. The germline V gene has CDR1 LGHDT and CDR2 YNNKEL (reference sequence). The CDR3 has 15 amino acids. This CDR3 is CASSPGTGNNEKLFF. CDR3 bases: TGTGCCAGCAGCCCCGGGACAGGGAATAATGAAAAACTGTTTTTT.

The chain uses TRBV5-1 and TRBJ1-2; 7 nucleotides match TRBD1. The CDR3 is 15 residues long. Trimming at V came to 4 bases and at J to 3 bases, leaving 9 bases not matched to a gene. Per germline, CDR1 SGHRS and CDR2 YFSETQ. Written as DNA, the CDR3 is TGCGCCAGCAGCCGATCAGGGGGTACAGACTATGGCTACACCTTC. This translates into CASSRSGGTDYGYTF.

A single count supports this clonotype. The chain has TRBV20-1 and TRBJ1-5; no clear D. The CDR3 covers 13 residues. Germline V lookup: CDR1 DFQATT, CDR2 SNEGSKA (reference sequence). The V end lost 8 bases, the J end lost 6 bases, and 17 bases lay between the germline ends. The CDR3 sequence: CSSASVGSQPQHF. DNA of the CDR3: TGCAGTTCAGCTAGCGTGGGAAGTCAGCCCCAGCATTTT.

The chain is built from TRBV6-5 and TRBJ1-2; 8 positions agree with TRBD1. The V segment lost 6 bases and the J segment 4 bases; nucleotides outside the gene matches: 7. CDR1 MNHEY and CDR2 SVGAGI come from the germline V gene. The CDR3 has 14 residues. This chain's CDR3 is CASRDGTGTYGYTF. CDR3 bases: TGTGCCAGCAGAGACGGGACAGGAACCTATGGCTACACCTTC.

The chain recombines TRBV6-4 with TRBJ2-1; TRBD2 matches 10 bases. The CDR3 spans 17 residues. The V segment lost 6 bases and the J segment 9 bases; nucleotides outside the gene matches: 17. From germline, CDR1 is MRHNA and CDR2 SNTAGT. The CDR3: CASSPGASGRGVSEQFF. CDR3 nucleotides: TGTGCCAGCAGCCCCGGGGCTAGCGGGAGAGGAGTCAGTGAGCAGTTCTTC.

The rearrangement links TRBV2 to TRBJ2-7; 15 bases line up with TRBD2. The better agreement between TRBJ2-5 and the DNA end casts doubt on the J call. The germline V gene encodes CDR1 SNHLY and CDR2 FYNNEI. The CDR3 runs 17 residues. The CDR3 sequence is CASSVPGTSGGQETQYF. CDR3 bases: TGTGCCAGCAGTGTTCCCGGGACTAGCGGGGGGCAAGAGACCCAGTACTTC.

This clonotype was picked up a small number of times. This chain links TRBV29-1 with TRBJ1-5; 7 bases align to TRBD1. Germline assignment: CDR1 SQVTM and CDR2 ANQGSEA. Germline trimming cut 6 bases from V and 6 bases from J; bases unmatched to any gene: 8. The CDR3 sequence is 13 residues long. As DNA, the CDR3 is TGCAGCGTCGAGGGGGCTCGAGGTCAGCCCCAGCATTTT. Its protein is CSVEGARGQPQHF.

The chain is built from TRBV3-1 and TRBJ2-2; D not certain. Germline lookup yields CDR1 LGHDT and CDR2 YNNKEL (reference sequence). This CDR3 has 16 amino acids. Trimming stripped 1 base from V and 1 base from J, with 10 bases between. DNA for the CDR3: TGTGCCAGCAGCCAAGGTCAACTCGGGAACACCGGGGAGCTGTTTTTT. Its translation: CASSQGQLGNTGELFF.

This clonotype was observed a few times. A read error is possible here, since a much larger clone lies one base away. This chain links TRBV27 with TRBJ2-1; D is unresolved. Between the trimmed V and J ends, which lost 5 bases and 6 bases, there was a span of 14 bases. The CDR3 runs to 14 residues. CDR1 and CDR2 from the germline V gene are MNHEY and SMNVEV (reference sequence). The CDR3 spells CASSVNPGFNEQFF. For the CDR3, the DNA is TGTGCCAGCAGTGTAAATCCTGGGTTCAATGAGCAGTTCTTC.

The J gene is TRBJ1-2, the V gene TRBV7-3; TRBD1 aligns across 9 bases. V gave up 5 bases and J gave up 3 bases; unmatched junction bases: 4. This CDR3 contains 14 residues. Germline values: CDR1 SGHTA, CDR2 FQGTGA. CDR3 region: CASSRDREDYGYTF. The CDR3 DNA reads TGTGCCAGCAGCCGGGACAGGGAGGACTATGGCTACACCTTC.

The J gene is TRBJ2-1, the V gene TRBV19; D is possibly TRBD1 or TRBD2 (5 bases each). V shed 5 bases and J shed 8 bases, with 16 bases lying between them. Germline V gives CDR1 LNHDA, CDR2 SQIVND (reference sequence). This CDR3 contains 14 residues. The CDR3 is CASSGTWRSHEQFF. In nucleotides, the CDR3 is TGTGCCAGTAGTGGGACGTGGCGGTCGCATGAGCAGTTCTTC.

Many counts were recorded for this clonotype. V gene TRBV6-5 combines with J gene TRBJ2-5; possibly TRBD2 for D (7 bases). V lost 6 bases and J lost 5, with 16 bases in between. The CDR3 extends over 14 amino acids. In germline, CDR1 is MNHEY, CDR2 SVGAGI. The CDR3 sequence is CASRRKQGGETQYF. The DNA for the CDR3 is TGTGCCAGCAGGCGAAAACAGGGAGGGGAGACCCAGTACTTC.

This clonotype was picked up a small number of times. The J gene is TRBJ2-7, the V gene TRBV7-2; 7 positions match TRBD2. CDR1 and CDR2 from the germline V gene are SGHTA and FQGNSA. The CDR3 consists of 16 residues. V shed 0 bases, J shed 5 bases, and the junction held 10 bases outside the gene matches. This chain's CDR3 is CASSLAGAGVSDEQYF. The CDR3 nucleotides are TGTGCCAGCAGCTTAGCTGGTGCGGGGGTATCCGACGAGCAGTACTTC.